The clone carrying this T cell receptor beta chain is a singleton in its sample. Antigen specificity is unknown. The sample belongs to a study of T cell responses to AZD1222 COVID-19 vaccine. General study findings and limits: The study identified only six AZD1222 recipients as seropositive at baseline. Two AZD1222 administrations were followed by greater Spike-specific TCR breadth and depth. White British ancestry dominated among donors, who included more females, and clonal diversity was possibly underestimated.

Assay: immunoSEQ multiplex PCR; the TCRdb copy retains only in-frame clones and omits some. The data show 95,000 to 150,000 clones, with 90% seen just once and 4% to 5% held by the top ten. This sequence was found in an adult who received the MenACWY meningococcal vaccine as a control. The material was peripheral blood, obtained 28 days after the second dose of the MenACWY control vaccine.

CDR3 residues: CASSVPGSSPLHF. The CDR3 DNA follows: TGTGCCAGTAGTGTGCCAGGGAGTTCACCCCTCCACTTT. V gene TRBV19 combines with J gene TRBJ1-6; D is perhaps TRBD1 (5 bases). The CDR3 is made up of 13 amino acids. V lost 5 bases and J 9 bases, leaving 11 bases between the germline ends. The germline V gene has CDR1 LNHDA and CDR2 SQIVND (reference sequence).